This T cell receptor (beta chain) was sequenced for a study of a mutant IDH1 vaccine in newly diagnosed glioma. For the study at large: Patients, over weeks 1, 3, 5, 7, 11, 15, 19 and 23, received a total of eight vaccinations. Those enrolled had earlier been treated with radiotherapy, temozolomide, or both, mostly both. The study's findings and limits: Vaccination elicited immune responses in roughly 93% of patients.

The time point is: week 11, during vaccination. Every vaccine dose comprised 300 ug of mutant IDH1 20-mer peptide plus topical imiquimod. This clone was counted between two and nine times. Its antigen is undetermined. CDR1 and CDR2 from the germline V gene are ENHRY and SYGVKD. This CDR3 spans 13 amino acids. J gave up 8 bases and V 10 bases, and 10 bases lay outside the gene matches. Method: immunoSEQ multiplex PCR; TCRdb's copy keeps in-frame clones and lacks some. Of about 130,000 clones in the sample, 80% were seen once. The J gene is TRBJ1-4, the V gene TRBV10-3; 7 bases map to TRBD1. The sequence derives from a man in his forties or fifties with glioma. Specimen: PBMCs, collected from a glioma patient whose treatment included an IDH1 peptide vaccine. The CDR3 sequence: CATRTGPSEKLFF. The CDR3 region has the DNA TGTGCCACCAGGACAGGTCCGTCAGAAAAACTGTTTTTT.